The next 16 T cell receptor beta chains were all read from a single sample in a study of identifying expanded T cells in peripheral blood (dated by TCRdb to 2018 to 2020). The library was generated by the immunoSEQ multiplex PCR assay. Drawn from immuneACCESS, this table holds only the in-frame rearrangements with V and J called that TCRdb kept. Clones are partly lost; checked studies trace under half to an unresolved V gene and leave the rest unexplained. Recorded for this sample are 50,000 or so clones; about nine tenths of them occurred a single time. The ten largest clones capture about 3.7% of the sample. The sample was blood. The receptors originated from a person aged 18 to 75 in good health.

The chain carries TRBV6-6 and TRBJ1-1, with D uncertain. Trimming pared 8 bases from V and 0 bases from J, leaving 19 bases between. Per the germline V gene, CDR1 is MNHNY and CDR2 is SVGAGI (reference sequence). There are 16 residues in the CDR3. The CDR3 sequence: CASSNPVRLVNTEAFF. DNA of the CDR3: TGTGCCAGCTCGAACCCCGTGCGCTTAGTGAACACTGAAGCTTTCTTT.

Regarding this clone: The junction departs from germline at one end; a sequencing error may be responsible. The chain has TRBV9 and TRBJ2-3; no definite D call. The CDR3 totals 14 residues. Germline CDR1 reads SGDLS; CDR2 reads YYNGEE. The CDR3 coding sequence is TGTGCCAGCAGCCCCACGCCGGATCGGCCTGAGGTGGGTTTT. Encoded protein: CASSPTPDRPEVGF. Full variable domain (rest looked up from reference TRBV9 and TRBJ2-3): DSGVTQTPKHLITATGQRVTLRCSPRSGDLSVYWYQQSLDQGLQFLIQYYNGEERAKGNILERFSAQQFPDLHSELNLSSLELGDSALYFCASSPTPDRPEVGFGPGTRLTVL.

This rearrangement joins TRBV29-1 to TRBJ2-1, with TRBD1 identical over 7 bases. V was pared by 5 bases and J by 4 bases, with 11 bases of the junction left unmatched. Per germline, CDR1 SQVTM and CDR2 ANQGSEA. The CDR3 is 15 amino acids. The CDR3 DNA sequence: TGCAGCGTTCAGGGGGAACCCAAAACTTACAATGAGCAGTTCTTC. Protein product: CSVQGEPKTYNEQFF.

The chain recombines TRBV4-1 with TRBJ2-1; TRBD2 aligns across 13 bases. Germline V gene sequence: CDR1 MGHRA, CDR2 YSYEKL. The CDR3 runs to 16 residues. V lost 4 bases, J lost 5 bases, and 5 bases stayed unmatched. Here the CDR3 reads CASSLRTSGSNNEQFF. The CDR3 DNA reads as TGCGCCAGCAGCCTGCGGACTAGCGGGAGTAACAATGAGCAGTTCTTC.

The rearrangement links TRBV14 to TRBJ2-5, with D unresolved. V was trimmed by 4 bases and J by 5 bases, leaving 17 bases between them. Per the germline V gene, CDR1 is SGHDN and CDR2 is FVKESK. CDR3 length: 15 amino acids. The chain's CDR3 is CASSPRALKLETQYF. CDR3 nucleotide sequence: TGTGCCAGCAGCCCAAGAGCTCTCAAGCTGGAGACCCAGTACTTC.

V usage is TRBV18 and J usage is TRBJ1-1, with D unclear. V lost 5 bases to trimming and J lost 0 bases, with 10 bases between them. CDR1 is KGHSH and CDR2 is LQKENI in the germline V gene. This CDR3 has 14 amino acids. In DNA form, the CDR3 reads TGTGCCAGCTCAACGTCGCCCCTGAACACTGAAGCTTTCTTT. Translating it yields CASSTSPLNTEAFF.

J is TRBJ1-4 and V is TRBV5-4, with TRBD1 matching 9 bases. The CDR3 runs to 14 residues. Trimming took 3 bases from V and 9 from J; bases not matched to a gene: 6. Germline V gene lookup returns CDR1 SGHNT and CDR2 YYREEE (reference sequence). In DNA, the CDR3 is TGTGCCAGCAGCTCGGACAGGGGAACCCAAAAACTGTTTTTT. Its protein is CASSSDRGTQKLFF.

J is TRBJ2-7 and V is TRBV6-6; D could derive from TRBD1 or TRBD2 (6 bases each). CDR3 length: 14 amino acids. V lost 7 bases and J lost 4, with 17 bases in between. Germline V CDR1 and CDR2: MNHNY, SVGAGI (reference sequence). The CDR3 is CASIGSRGAYEQYF. The CDR3 coding sequence is TGTGCCAGCATAGGATCGAGGGGGGCGTACGAGCAGTACTTC.

The chain has TRBV5-3 and TRBJ2-7; 11 nucleotides align to TRBD2. TRBV5-3 is an open reading frame whose function is uncertain. Germline trimming cut 1 base from V and 3 bases from J; bases unmatched to any gene: 12. The length of the CDR3 is 18 residues. The chain's CDR3 is CARSLIGTSGTYLYEQYF. In DNA form, the CDR3 reads TGTGCCAGAAGCTTGATCGGGACTAGCGGCACTTACCTCTACGAGCAGTACTTC.

This chain's CDR3 is CSAGGGAETQYF. The CDR3 DNA sequence: TGCAGCGCCGGCGGGGGGGCAGAGACCCAGTACTTC. This rearrangement joins TRBV29-1 to TRBJ2-5, with 9 bases identical to TRBD2. Germline trimming cut 7 bases from V and 4 bases from J; bases unmatched to any gene: 4. CDR1 SQVTM and CDR2 ANQGSEA come from the germline V gene. The CDR3 sequence is 12 residues long.

This sequence joins TRBV9 and TRBJ2-5; maybe TRBD1 (6 bases). CDR3 size: 14 residues. Per germline, CDR1 SGDLS and CDR2 YYNGEE. Trimming stripped 2 bases from V and 5 bases from J, with 13 bases between. In DNA, the CDR3 is TGTGCCAGCAGCGTCCATACAGGGATGGAGACCCAGTACTTC. Translating it yields CASSVHTGMETQYF.

The chain has TRBV5-1 and TRBJ2-1; 9 bases map to TRBD1. CDR1 SGHRS and CDR2 YFSETQ come from the germline V gene. The CDR3 consists of 14 residues. The V segment lost 2 bases and the J segment 8 bases; nucleotides outside the gene matches: 5. Here the CDR3 DNA reads TGCGCCAGCAGCTTTAAGGGACAGGGAGATGAGCAGTTCTTC. Translated, it gives CASSFKGQGDEQFF.

The chain joins TRBV7-6 to TRBJ2-1; TRBD2 agrees at 12 bases. The length of the CDR3 is 17 residues. V trimming: 0 bases; J trimming: 9 bases; junction bases outside the gene matches: 9. Germline CDR1 is SGHVS and CDR2 is FNYEAQ. CDR3 coding DNA: TGTGCCAGCAGCTTAGCACTGACTAGCGGGGGCCGGGGTGAGCAGTTCTTC. Protein: CASSLALTSGGRGEQFF.

J is TRBJ1-2 and V is TRBV4-3; D is ambiguous. The germline CDR1 and CDR2 sequences are LGHNA and YSLEER. V was cut by 0 bases and J by 4 bases, with 12 bases left in between. This CDR3 has 15 residues. CDR3 nucleotide sequence: TGCGCCAGCAGCCAAGATTTTGGCGGCTTCTATGGCTACACCTTC. The encoded protein is CASSQDFGGFYGYTF.

The rearrangement joins TRBV18 to TRBJ2-7, with D hard to call. Germline loops: CDR1 KGHSH, CDR2 LQKENI. V was trimmed by 5 bases and J by 3 bases, leaving 5 bases between them. This CDR3 is 11 amino acids long. The CDR3 DNA reads TGTGCCAGCTCATCGAACTACGAGCAGTACTTC. It translates to CASSSNYEQYF.

This chain uses TRBV5-1 with TRBJ2-7, with D unresolved. Germline V gene sequence: CDR1 SGHRS, CDR2 YFSETQ. The CDR3 contains 13 residues. Trimming removed 0 bases from V and 0 bases from J, with 4 bases in between. Here the CDR3 reads CASSLGSSYEQYF. CDR3 DNA: TGCGCCAGCAGCTTGGGCAGCTCCTACGAGCAGTACTTC.